This T cell receptor beta chain was identified during a study of blood T cells in healthy people across ages. Study-level results: In long-lived donors, naive CD4+ cell counts and diversity exceeded those of aged donors. A roughly linear fall in TCR beta diversity per million T cells was seen with increasing age.

Germline values: CDR1 MNHEY, CDR2 SVGEGT. The CDR3 spans 17 residues. V lost 5 bases and J lost 1; bases outside the gene matches: 11. Only a few counts were recorded for this clonotype. Its target is not known. Primers used in a second PCR of about 7 to 12 cycles were a sample-barcoded 5' primer and a J-beta primer mix. TCRdb itself ran the 5' RACE reads through MiXCR, one entry per CDR3 protein. Of about 1.6 million distinct CDR3 sequences listed, approximately 32% are singletons. A minimum of 7 million PBMCs was isolated per sample. With each sample, at least 5 micrograms of total RNA were extracted.

Sequencing was done on a sample of blood. This chain joins TRBV6-2 or TRBV6-3 and TRBJ2-1; 7 bases agree with TRBD1. This receptor was taken from a woman in her 30s in good health. In DNA form, the CDR3 reads TGTGCCAGCAGTGGACACCAGGGGGTACTTTCCTACAATGAGCAGTTCTTC. It codes for CASSGHQGVLSYNEQFF.